The TCR beta chain described here comes from a study of graft-versus-host responses after intestinal transplantation. Profiling relied on immunoSEQ multiplex PCR, and the TCRdb table lists in-frame clones only, not all of them. The repertoire includes about 17,000 clones, 79% of them detected once, and about 8% sits in the top ten. Lymphocytes from graft epithelium and lamina propria were isolated. Regarding the study as a whole: The authors found GvH clones in recipient marrow, some appearing first in ileum or blood.

Per the germline V gene, CDR1 is MDHEN and CDR2 is SYDVKM. The CDR3 length is 14 residues. A remark on this clone: Its cognate antigen is unknown.

This sequence was found in a human patient who received an intestinal transplant, so some T cells may come from the graft donor. The chain is built from TRBV28 and TRBJ2-5, with D maybe TRBD1 (6 bases). The J call is in doubt because the DNA end fits TRBJ2-7 better. Sequencing used ileum tissue, obtained around 470 days after intestinal transplant. The CDR3 DNA reads TGTGCCAGCAGGCCTTACAGGGACTCCTACGAGCAGTACTTC. This gives the protein CASRPYRDSYEQYF.